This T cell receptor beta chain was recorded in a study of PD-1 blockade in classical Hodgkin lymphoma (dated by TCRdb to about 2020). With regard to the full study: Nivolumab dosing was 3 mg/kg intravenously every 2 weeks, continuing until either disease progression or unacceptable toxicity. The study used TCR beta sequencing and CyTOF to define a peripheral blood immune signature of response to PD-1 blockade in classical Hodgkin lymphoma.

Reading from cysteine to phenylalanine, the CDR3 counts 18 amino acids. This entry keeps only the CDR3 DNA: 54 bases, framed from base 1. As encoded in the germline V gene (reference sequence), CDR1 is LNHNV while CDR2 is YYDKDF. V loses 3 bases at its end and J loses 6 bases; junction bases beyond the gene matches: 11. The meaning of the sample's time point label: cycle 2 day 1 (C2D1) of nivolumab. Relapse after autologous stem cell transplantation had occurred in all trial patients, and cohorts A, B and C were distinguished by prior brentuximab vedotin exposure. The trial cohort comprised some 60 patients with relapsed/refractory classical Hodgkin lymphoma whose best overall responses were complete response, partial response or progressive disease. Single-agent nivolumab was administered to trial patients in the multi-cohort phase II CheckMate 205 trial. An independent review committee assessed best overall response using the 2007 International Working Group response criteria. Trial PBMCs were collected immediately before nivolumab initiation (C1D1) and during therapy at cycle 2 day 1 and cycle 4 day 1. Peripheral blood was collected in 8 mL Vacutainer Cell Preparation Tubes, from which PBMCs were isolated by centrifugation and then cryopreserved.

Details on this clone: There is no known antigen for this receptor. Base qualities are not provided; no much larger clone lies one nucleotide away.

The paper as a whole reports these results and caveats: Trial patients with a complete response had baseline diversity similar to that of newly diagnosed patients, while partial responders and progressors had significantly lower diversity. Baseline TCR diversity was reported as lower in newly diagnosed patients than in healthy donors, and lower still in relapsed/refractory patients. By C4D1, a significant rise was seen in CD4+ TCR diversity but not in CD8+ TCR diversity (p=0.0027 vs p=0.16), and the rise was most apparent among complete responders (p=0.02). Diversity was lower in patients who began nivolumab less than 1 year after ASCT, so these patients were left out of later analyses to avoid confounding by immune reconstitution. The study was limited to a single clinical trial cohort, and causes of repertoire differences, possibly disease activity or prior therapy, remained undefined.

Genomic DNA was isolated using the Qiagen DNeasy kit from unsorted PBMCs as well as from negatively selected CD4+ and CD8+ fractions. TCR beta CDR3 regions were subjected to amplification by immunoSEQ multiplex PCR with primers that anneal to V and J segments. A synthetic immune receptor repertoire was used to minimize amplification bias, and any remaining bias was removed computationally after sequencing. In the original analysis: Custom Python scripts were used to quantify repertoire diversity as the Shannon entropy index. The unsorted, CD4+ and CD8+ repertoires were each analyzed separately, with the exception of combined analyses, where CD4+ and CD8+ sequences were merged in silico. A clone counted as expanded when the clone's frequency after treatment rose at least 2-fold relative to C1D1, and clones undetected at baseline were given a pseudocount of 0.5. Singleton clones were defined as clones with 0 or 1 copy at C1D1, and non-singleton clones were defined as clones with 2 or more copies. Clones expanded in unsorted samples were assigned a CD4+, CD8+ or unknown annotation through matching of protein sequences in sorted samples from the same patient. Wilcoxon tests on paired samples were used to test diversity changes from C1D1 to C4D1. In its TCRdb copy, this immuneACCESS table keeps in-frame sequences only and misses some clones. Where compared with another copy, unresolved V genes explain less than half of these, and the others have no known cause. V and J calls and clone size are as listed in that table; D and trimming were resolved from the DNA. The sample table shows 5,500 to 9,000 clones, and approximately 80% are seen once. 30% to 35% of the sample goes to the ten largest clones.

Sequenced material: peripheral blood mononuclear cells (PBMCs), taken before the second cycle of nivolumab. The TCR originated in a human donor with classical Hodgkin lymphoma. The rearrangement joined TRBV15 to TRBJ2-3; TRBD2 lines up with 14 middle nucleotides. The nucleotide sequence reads TGTGCCACCAGCAGCACCTCCTCGGGACTAGCGGGAGCGGATACGCAGTATTTT. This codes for CATSSTSSGLAGADTQYF.